This T cell receptor (beta chain) is from a study of cytomegalovirus exposure and HLA in healthy donors. Those who donated were healthy bone marrow donors. This CDR3 is 14 amino acids long. Germline CDR1 and CDR2: SGHVS and FNYEAQ. The junction had 2 bases not matched to a gene; V was cut back by 5 bases and J by 1 base. Overall study findings and caveats: Immune exposure information comprised only CMV serostatus.

In the PCR, 60 Vbeta and 13 Jbeta primers were used. Profiled with immunoSEQ multiplex PCR; TCRdb holds only in-frame clones, not every one. The repertoire holds roughly 100,000 clones, with about 80% as singletons. On this clone: Its cognate antigen is unknown.

The sequence was collected from a human donor in good health. This rearrangement joins TRBV7-6 to TRBJ2-1; 7 bases fit TRBD1. Sequencing was performed on PBMCs. CDR3 sequence: CASSPDRSYNEQFF. DNA for the CDR3: TGTGCCAGCAGCCCGGACAGGTCCTACAATGAGCAGTTCTTC.